A single sample is the source of the 29 T cell receptor beta chains below, sequenced in a study of cytomegalovirus exposure and HLA in healthy donors. A multiplex PCR was run with 60 Vbeta primers and 13 Jbeta primers. Assay: immunoSEQ multiplex PCR; the TCRdb copy retains only in-frame clones and omits some. The sample includes about 88,000 clones, 55% to 85% of them seen just once. Sequenced: PBMCs. Receptors originate from a young woman in good health and CMV-seropositive.

This clone was detected a few times. This chain links TRBV28 with TRBJ2-7; a possible D gene is TRBD2 (5 bases). The ends were cut back, 3 bases at V and 0 bases at J, with 9 bases in the middle. CDR1 is MDHEN and CDR2 is SYDVKM in the germline V gene. The CDR3 length is 14 residues. The CDR3 is CASSFSGNSYEQYF. The CDR3, as DNA: TGTGCCAGCAGTTTTTCGGGGAACTCCTACGAGCAGTACTTC.

The rearrangement joins TRBV4-3 to TRBJ1-1; D possibly corresponds to TRBD1 (6 bases). CDR1 is LGHNA, CDR2 YSLEER, per germline. V was trimmed by 0 bases and J by 5 bases, leaving 13 bases between them. This CDR3 region has 15 residues. The CDR3 sequence is CASSQEGGKRTEAFF. The CDR3 coding sequence is TGCGCCAGCAGCCAAGAAGGGGGTAAACGGACTGAAGCTTTCTTT.

The rearrangement uses TRBV27 and TRBJ2-1, with TRBD2 identical over 7 bases. The germline gives CDR1 MNHEY, CDR2 SMNVEV (reference sequence). This CDR3 has 15 amino acids. Unmatched junction bases numbered 10, after V lost 6 bases and J lost 5 bases. Here the CDR3 DNA reads TGTGCCAGCAGGTTTTCAGCGGGGCCAAACAATGAGCAGTTCTTC. This sequence encodes CASRFSAGPNNEQFF.

The table lists this clone with a few counts. V gene TRBV7-9 combines with J gene TRBJ1-2, with TRBD1 as a possible D gene (5 bases). V lost 2 bases and J lost 6, with 22 bases in between. The CDR3 covers 17 residues. Germline V lookup: CDR1 SEHNR, CDR2 FQNEAQ (reference sequence). CDR3: CASSLRSTVDGRDGYTF. For the CDR3, the DNA is TGTGCCAGCAGCTTACGGTCGACAGTAGATGGACGGGATGGCTACACCTTC.

The rearrangement joins TRBV18 to TRBJ1-6; no clear D. Germline CDR1 KGHSH, CDR2 LQKENI. The V end lost 2 bases, the J end lost 8 bases, and 13 bases lay between the germline ends. This CDR3 comprises 15 residues. The CDR3 reads CASSPFPGMDSPLHF. The CDR3 bases are TGTGCCAGCTCACCATTTCCGGGGATGGATTCACCCCTCCACTTT.

Concerning this clone itself: The same CDR3 is also encoded by other DNA sequences in this sample. The chain has TRBV29-1 and TRBJ2-3; 9 bases agree with TRBD1. The CDR3 loop spans 14 amino acids. After removal of 3 bases from V and 2 bases from J, the junction contained 3 bases not matched to a gene. Germline CDR1 SQVTM, CDR2 ANQGSEA. CDR3 nucleotides: TGCAGCGTTGAGGGACAGGGATACACAGATACGCAGTATTTT. It encodes CSVEGQGYTDTQYF.

This chain links TRBV2 with TRBJ2-1, with D tentatively TRBD2 (5 bases). V lost 3 bases to trimming and J lost 10 bases, with 19 bases between them. Germline V gene lookup returns CDR1 SNHLY and CDR2 FYNNEI. The CDR3 is made up of 15 amino acids. The CDR3, as DNA: TGTGCCAGCAGTGAGACGTTCACGGGAATGTACGAGCAGTTCTTC. Protein sequence: CASSETFTGMYEQFF.

The table lists this clone with a few counts. This chain uses TRBV19 with TRBJ1-6; D remains unclear. The length of the CDR3 is 14 residues. Trimming took off 3 bases at V and 6 bases at J, with 9 bases between the two ends. Germline CDR1 and CDR2: LNHDA and SQIVND (reference sequence). The chain's CDR3 is CASSMGQVNSPLHF. The CDR3 DNA reads TGTGCCAGTAGTATGGGTCAGGTTAATTCACCCCTCCACTTT.

The genes are TRBV29-1 and TRBJ2-1; 12 bases fit TRBD2. Germline assignment: CDR1 SQVTM and CDR2 ANQGSEA. Germline trimming cut 4 bases from V and 4 bases from J; bases unmatched to any gene: 8. The CDR3 is 16 amino acids. For the CDR3, the DNA is TGCAGCGTTGTCCCACGGACTAGCGGGGATTACAATGAGCAGTTCTTC. Encoded protein: CSVVPRTSGDYNEQFF.

The chain employs TRBV25-1 and TRBJ1-2, with 7 nucleotides matching TRBD1. The germline V gene encodes CDR1 MGHDK and CDR2 SYGVNS. This CDR3 spans 14 amino acids. V lost 6 bases and J lost 6; bases outside the gene matches: 10. CDR3 sequence reads: CASSPYTTGDGYTF. In DNA form, the CDR3 reads TGTGCCAGCAGCCCCTACACTACAGGGGATGGCTACACCTTC.

The CDR3 DNA reads as TGCGCCAGCAGCTTGCGGGGGGCTAGCGGTGAATTTAAGCAGTTCTTC. The encoded protein is CASSLRGASGEFKQFF. The chain uses TRBV5-1 and TRBJ2-1, with D perhaps TRBD2 (7 bases). Trimming left V 1 base short and J 11 bases short, with 22 bases between. CDR1 is SGHRS and CDR2 is YFSETQ in the germline V gene. This CDR3 is 16 amino acids long.

This chain connects TRBV27 to TRBJ1-4; 8 nucleotides agree with TRBD1. V shed 6 bases and J 8 bases; nucleotides not matched to a gene: 8. The CDR3 extends over 14 amino acids. Per the germline V gene, CDR1 is MNHEY and CDR2 is SMNVEV (reference sequence). CDR3 loop: CASRLQGGEEKLFF. CDR3 nucleotides: TGTGCCAGCAGACTACAGGGGGGTGAGGAAAAACTGTTTTTT. Combining the CDR3 with reference TRBV27 and TRBJ1-4 gives the whole variable domain EAQVTQNPRYLITVTGKKLTVTCSQNMNHEYMSWYRQDPGLGLRQIYYSMNVEVTDKGDVPEGYKVSRKEKRNFPLILESPSPNQTSLYFCASRLQGGEEKLFFGSGTQLSVL.

This chain connects TRBV28 to TRBJ1-3; TRBD1 agrees at 7 bases. The CDR3 has 16 residues. Germline trimming cut 1 base from V and 4 bases from J; bases unmatched to any gene: 7. Germline CDR1 MDHEN, CDR2 SYDVKM. The CDR3 DNA reads as TGTGCCAGCAGTTTATCCGGGACAGCATACGGAAACACCATATATTTT. Translating it yields CASSLSGTAYGNTIYF.

This clone was detected only once. The V call is TRBV12-2, the J call TRBJ2-5; the D segment call TRBD1 is taken from the table without a DNA check. TRBV12-2 is given as a pseudogene. This CDR3 is built from 15 residues. In DNA form, the CDR3 reads TGTGCAAGTCGCTTGAGGGACAGGGCTTTAGAGACCCAGTACTTC. Protein: CASRLRDRALETQYF.

The V call is TRBV4-1, the J call TRBJ2-1; tentative D call: TRBD1 (8 bases). The germline V and J ends were trimmed by 1 base and 7 bases, with 17 bases remaining between them. The germline V gene encodes CDR1 MGHRA and CDR2 YSYEKL. The CDR3 runs to 16 residues. CDR3 residues: CASSQGAGQAYNEQFF. CDR3 DNA sequence: TGCGCCAGCAGCCAAGGAGCGGGACAGGCGTATAATGAGCAGTTCTTC.

The J gene is TRBJ2-5, the V gene TRBV7-9, with 8 bases that match TRBD2. The germline V gene encodes CDR1 SEHNR and CDR2 FQNEAQ (reference sequence). V gave up 6 bases and J gave up 8 bases; unmatched junction bases: 11. CDR3 length equals 14 residues. CDR3 nucleotide sequence: TGTGCCAGCAGAGAACCGGGACTAGAATTAACCCAGTACTTC. Its protein is CASREPGLELTQYF.

J is TRBJ1-5 and V is TRBV27, with D perhaps TRBD1 (6 bases). The CDR3 is made up of 14 amino acids. Germline-derived CDR1 and CDR2 are MNHEY and SMNVEV (reference sequence). With 5 bases removed from V and 7 bases from J, the gap between germline ends came to 15 bases. The CDR3 coding sequence is TGTGCCAGCAGTGAAGCAGGGGTCGGACAGCCCCAGCATTTT. This sequence encodes CASSEAGVGQPQHF.

This clone turned up a few times. This chain uses TRBV7-2 with TRBJ1-6; 9 bases line up with TRBD1. Germline trimming cut 5 bases from V and 10 bases from J; bases unmatched to any gene: 6. The CDR3 contains 14 residues. Germline values: CDR1 SGHTA, CDR2 FQGNSA. The CDR3 nucleotides read TGTGCCAGCAGCGCCCGGGACAGGGAATCACCCCTCCACTTT. Amino acids: CASSARDRESPLHF.

This clone has a handful of counts. V is TRBV4-3 and J is TRBJ1-4, with D possibly being TRBD1 (6 bases). CDR1 and CDR2 from the germline V gene are LGHNA and YSLEER. Trimming stripped 0 bases from V and 7 bases from J, with 18 bases between. The CDR3 is made up of 17 amino acids. As DNA, the CDR3 is TGCGCCAGCAGCCAAGACCCCCGTGCGGGGGCGGGTGAAAAACTGTTTTTT. Translation: CASSQDPRAGAGEKLFF.

The chain recombines TRBV18 with TRBJ1-3; D is unresolved. Germline CDR1 KGHSH, CDR2 LQKENI. V lost 2 bases and J 0 bases, leaving 14 bases between the germline ends. This CDR3 is 17 amino acids long. The CDR3 DNA follows: TGTGCCAGCTCACCATTACCGTCGGGTCCCTCTGGAAACACCATATATTTT. Its translation is CASSPLPSGPSGNTIYF. The complete variable domain, with remaining parts taken from reference TRBV18 and TRBJ1-3, reads NAGVMQNPRHLVRRRGQEARLRCSPMKGHSHVYWYRQLPEEGLKFMVYLQKENIIDESGMPKERFSAEFPKEGPSILRIQQVVRGDSAAYFCASSPLPSGPSGNTIYFGEGSWLTVV.

This chain connects TRBV5-6 to TRBJ2-1; maybe TRBD2 (7 bases). Germline CDR1 SGHDT, CDR2 YYEEEE. The V gene lost 1 base and the J gene lost 4 bases, with 12 bases spanning the gap. The CDR3 is 15 residues long. The CDR3 DNA follows: TGTGCCAGCAGCTTGTCCGGGGGGCTTTACAATGAGCAGTTCTTC. This sequence encodes CASSLSGGLYNEQFF.

This chain links TRBV4-3 with TRBJ2-5, with 10 positions matching TRBD1. CDR3 length: 18 residues. CDR1 is LGHNA and CDR2 is YSLEER in the germline V gene. V shed 11 bases and J 2 bases; nucleotides not matched to a gene: 20. The CDR3 sequence: CASNPPGQGPLGQETQYF. CDR3 DNA: TGCGCCTCCAACCCCCCGGGACAGGGGCCTCTAGGGCAAGAGACCCAGTACTTC.

This clone was detected once. The CDR3 reads CASSQKLNSPLHF. The CDR3 bases are TGCGCCAGCAGCCAAAAACTAAATTCACCCCTCCACTTT. This sequence joins TRBV4-3 and TRBJ1-6, with D hard to call. V was clipped by 2 bases and J by 7 bases, with 6 bases between them. The CDR3 sequence is 13 residues long. CDR1 and CDR2 (germline): LGHNA, YSLEER.

The table lists this clone with a count of one. The junction shows a germline mismatch at one end, possibly a read error. CDR3 nucleotides: TGTGCTAGCAGCCCCGGTGGGAGGAGTGACAATGAGCAGTTCTTC. It is translated as CASSPGGRSDNEQFF. V is TRBV7-7 and J is TRBJ2-1; D perhaps matches TRBD2 (6 bases). Germline V gene sequence: CDR1 SSHAT, CDR2 FNYEAQ (reference sequence). This CDR3 has 15 amino acids.

The J gene is TRBJ1-1, the V gene TRBV14, with TRBD1 identical over 7 bases. Germline V gene sequence: CDR1 SGHDN, CDR2 FVKESK. The trim removed 1 base at V and 9 bases at J, leaving 11 bases unmatched. The CDR3 is 15 amino acids. CDR3 amino acids: CASSQVGTELDKAFF. In DNA, the CDR3 is TGTGCCAGCAGCCAAGTGGGGACAGAACTCGATAAAGCTTTCTTT.

This clone came up once. The gene calls are TRBV7-2 and TRBJ2-1; TRBD2 agrees at 8 bases. V dropped 4 bases and J dropped 9; count of bases not matched to a gene: 11. From germline, CDR1 is SGHTA and CDR2 FQGNSA. The CDR3 is made up of 15 amino acids. The CDR3 region is CASSSRQRESGEQFF. DNA for the CDR3: TGTGCCAGCAGCTCTAGACAGCGGGAGAGTGGTGAGCAGTTCTTC.

The rearrangement links TRBV29-1 to TRBJ2-7; D might be TRBD1 (5 bases). Germline values: CDR1 SQVTM, CDR2 ANQGSEA. CDR3 length: 13 amino acids. V dropped 1 base and J dropped 3 bases, with 10 bases sitting between them. In DNA form, the CDR3 reads TGCAGCGTTGAAGGGGGCCAGGGCTACGAGCAGTACTTC. Its protein product is CSVEGGQGYEQYF.

This clone appeared a few times. The chain uses TRBV28 and TRBJ2-5, with 7 bases that match TRBD2. This CDR3 has 14 residues. J lost 1 base, V lost 8 bases, and 7 bases had no gene match. Germline CDR1 reads MDHEN; CDR2 reads SYDVKM. The CDR3 here is CASGLAGPQETQYF. In DNA form, the CDR3 reads TGTGCCAGCGGATTAGCGGGCCCCCAAGAGACCCAGTACTTC.

The gene calls are TRBV28 and TRBJ2-5; TRBD2 might be the D (6 bases). Germline lookup yields CDR1 MDHEN and CDR2 SYDVKM. This CDR3 region has 14 residues. V was trimmed by 2 bases and J by 6 bases, leaving 13 bases between them. CDR3 DNA sequence: TGTGCCAGCAGTTTACCTCGGAGGGGCAAGACCCAGTACTTC. Amino acids: CASSLPRRGKTQYF.